This TCR beta chain was sequenced in a study of blood T cell repertoires in COVID-19 (dated by TCRdb to about 2020). Study-wide context: Collaborator samples came from the United States, Italy and Spain and covered acute and convalescent phases of COVID-19. The material from the prospective study consisted of cDNA or gDNA derived from T cells, B-cell-depleted T cells, or PBMCs. Samples were obtained from the ongoing ImmuneRACE study (first 160 participants) and from 1,200 or so subjects provided by 6 global collaborators. Where available, HLA class I and class II types were taken from metadata supplied by the sample provider and were not determined by assay-based typing. Sample metadata almost always included a de-identified subject ID, COVID-19 status, age in years and sex. Deeply sampled blood TCRbeta repertoires from subjects exposed to, actively infected with, or recovered from COVID-19 were included in the dataset. A freely available public database, intended as a resource for researchers studying the immune response to SARS-CoV-2, is where the repertoires were released.

The collaborating institutions used their own protocols to collect whole blood in K2EDTA tubes. Collaborator samples were shipped for TCRbeta analysis as frozen whole blood, isolated PBMCs, or DNA extracted from either sample type. For CDR1 and CDR2, the germline V gene lists KGHDR and SFDVKD. Here V drops 10 bases and J drops 0 bases, and the junction holds 11 bases not matched to any gene. From cysteine to phenylalanine, the CDR3 is 16 amino acids long. The only DNA kept is the CDR3, 48 bases in frame from the first base. TCRbeta CDR3 regions were amplified from genomic DNA by means of the immunoSEQ Assay, a bias-controlled multiplex PCR. The study's processing was this. The number of nucleated cells in each sample was estimated by amplification of reference gene primers within the assay. To quantify the absolute abundance of each unique TCRbeta CDR3 rearrangement, sequence reads were collapsed and filtered. For each sample, productive Simpson clonality was calculated by taking the square root of Simpson's diversity index across productive rearrangements. Entries here come from immuneACCESS through TCRdb and include only in-frame sequences with V and J called. Some clones fail to appear in such tables; in the studies checked, an unresolved V gene covers under half of the shortfall, and the cause of the remainder is unknown. V, J and clone size are those of that table, while D and trimming were read from the DNA. This sample comprises around 170,000 clones, about nine tenths of them detected only once. The ten largest clones capture about 3.9% of the sample.

The research as a whole found: Clinical and demographic metadata were provided uncurated, with the amount varying by source and participant.

With respect to this clone: Its antigen remains unidentified. No much larger clonotype is one base removed from it; base qualities were not supplied.

The rearrangement combines TRBV24-1 with TRBJ1-5; TRBD1 lines up with 7 middle nucleotides. Sequencing was performed on peripheral blood. This TCR came from a woman under 40 with acute or convalescent COVID-19. At the DNA level, the sequence is TGTGCCACGAGGCCTGGGACAGCCTATAGCAATCAGCCCCAGCATTTT. Translated, this is CATRPGTAYSNQPQHF.